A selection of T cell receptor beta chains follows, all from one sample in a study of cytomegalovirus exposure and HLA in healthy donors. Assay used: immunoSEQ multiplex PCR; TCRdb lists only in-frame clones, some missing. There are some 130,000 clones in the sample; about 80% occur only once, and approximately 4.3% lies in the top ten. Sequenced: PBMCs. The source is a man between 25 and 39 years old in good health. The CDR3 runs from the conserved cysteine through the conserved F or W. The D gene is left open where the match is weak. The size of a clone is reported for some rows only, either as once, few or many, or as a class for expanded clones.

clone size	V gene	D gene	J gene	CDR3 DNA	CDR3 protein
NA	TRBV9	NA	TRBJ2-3	TGTGCCAGCAGCGTAGGGAGACTAACCGGGGGTACGCAGTATTTT	CASSVGRLTGGTQYF
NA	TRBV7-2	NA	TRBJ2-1	TGTGCCAGCAGCTTAGCGCGGACAACCTACAATGAGCAGTTCTTC	CASSLARTTYNEQFF
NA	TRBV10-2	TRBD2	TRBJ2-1	TGCGCCAGCAGTGACCGGGAGGGGTACAATGAGCAGTTCTTC	CASSDREGYNEQFF
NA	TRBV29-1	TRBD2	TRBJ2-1	TGCAGCGGGGGACTAAGCGGGGGACTACGGGGGCAGTTCTTC	CSGGLSGGLRGQFF
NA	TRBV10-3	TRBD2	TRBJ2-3	TGTGCCATCAGTCGACTAGCGGGAGCGTCGGATACGCAGTATTTT	CAISRLAGASDTQYF
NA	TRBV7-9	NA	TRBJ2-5	TGTGCCAGCAGCTTAGGGGTAGGGGCCCAAGAGACCCAGTACTTC	CASSLGVGAQETQYF
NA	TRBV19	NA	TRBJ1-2	TGTGCCAGTAGTTACGTTGGTCAGAACTATGGCTACACCTTC	CASSYVGQNYGYTF
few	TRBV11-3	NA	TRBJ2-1	TGTGCCAGCAGCTTAGAGGCCTCCTACAATGAGCAGTTCTTC	CASSLEASYNEQFF
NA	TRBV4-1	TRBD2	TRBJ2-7	TGCGCCAGCAGCCCGATTCTAATGCTAGCGGGACCTCGGGGCTGGTACTTC	CASSPILMLAGPRGWYF
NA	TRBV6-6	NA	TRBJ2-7	TGTGCCAGCAGTACCAGGGGCTACGAGCAGTACTTC	CASSTRGYEQYF
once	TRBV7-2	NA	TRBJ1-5	TGTGCCAGCAGCTTACAGGGTTATAGCAATCAGCCCCAGCATTTT	CASSLQGYSNQPQHF
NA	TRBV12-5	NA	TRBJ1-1	TGTGCTAGTGGTTTCCGCCAGGGCCCGAACACTGAAGCTTTCTTT	CASGFRQGPNTEAFF
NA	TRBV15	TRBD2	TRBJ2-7	TGTGCCACCAGCAGAGGGGTAGCGGGGCAGGACGAGCAGTACTTC	CATSRGVAGQDEQYF
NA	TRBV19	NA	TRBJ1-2	TGTGCCAGTAGTCCCTGGCCGGCGAGGAGCTATGGCTACACCTTC	CASSPWPARSYGYTF
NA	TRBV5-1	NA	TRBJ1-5	TGCGCCAGCAGCCTCCACGGGGTAGGTCAGCCCCAGCATTTT	CASSLHGVGQPQHF
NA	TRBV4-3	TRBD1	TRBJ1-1	TGCGCCAGCAGCCCCGGGACAGGAGTGAACACTGAAGCTTTCTTT	CASSPGTGVNTEAFF
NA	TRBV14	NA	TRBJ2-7	TGTGCCAGCAGCCAACAGGGACTCGGGGAGCAGTACTTC	CASSQQGLGEQYF
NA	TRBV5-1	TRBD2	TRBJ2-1	TGCGCCAGCAGCTCGGGACTAGCCGTCTCCTACAATGAGCAGTTCTTC	CASSSGLAVSYNEQFF
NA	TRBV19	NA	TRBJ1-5	TGTGCCAGTAGGACAGGTATTATAGAGCCCCAGCATTTT	CASRTGIIEPQHF
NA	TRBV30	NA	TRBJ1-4	TGTGCCTTCGCGGAGGAGGGGCGAGATGAAAAACTGTTTTTT	CAFAEEGRDEKLFF
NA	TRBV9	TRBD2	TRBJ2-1	TGTGCCAGCAGCGTTGCCGTAGCGGGAGCCCCCCCCTACAATGAGCAGTTCTTC	CASSVAVAGAPPYNEQFF
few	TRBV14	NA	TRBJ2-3	TGTGCCAGCAGCCTCGTAGATACGCAGTATTTT	CASSLVDTQYF
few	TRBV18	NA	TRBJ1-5	TGTGCCAGCTCACCGGCGGGGAGGAATCAGCCCCAGCATTTT	CASSPAGRNQPQHF
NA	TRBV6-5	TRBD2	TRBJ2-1	TGTGCCAGCAGTTACAGCGGGAGGGAAAATGAGCAGTTCTTC	CASSYSGRENEQFF
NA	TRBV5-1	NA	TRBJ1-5	TGCGCCAGCAGCCCAACAGGGCAAGGGCAGCCCCAGCATTTT	CASSPTGQGQPQHF
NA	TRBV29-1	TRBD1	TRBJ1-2	TGCAGCGTTACCGACAGGGGCCTTTATGGCTACACCTTC	CSVTDRGLYGYTF
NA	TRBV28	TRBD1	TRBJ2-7	TGTGCCAGCTCCAAAAGGGGGCTGACCTACGAGCAGTACTTC	CASSKRGLTYEQYF
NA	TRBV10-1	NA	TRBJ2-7	TGCACCAGCAGTACGCGGGTCCCGTTCTCCTACGAGCAGTACTTC	CTSSTRVPFSYEQYF
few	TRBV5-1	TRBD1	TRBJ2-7	TGCGCCAGCAGCTCCACCAGGGGGCCGTACGAGCAGTACTTC	CASSSTRGPYEQYF
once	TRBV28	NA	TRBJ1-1	TGTGCCAGCATCCTTAGACGGGGGAACACTGAAGCTTTCTTT	CASILRRGNTEAFF
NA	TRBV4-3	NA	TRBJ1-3	TGCGCCAGCAGCCAAGATTTAGAGGTCTCTGGAAACACCATATATTTT	CASSQDLEVSGNTIYF
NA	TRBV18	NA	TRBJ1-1	TGTGCCAGCTCACCTGCGACAACGAACACTGAAGCTTTCTTT	CASSPATTNTEAFF
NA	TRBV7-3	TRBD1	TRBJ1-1	TGTGCCAGTGGCAGGGGGCACAACACTGAAGCTTTCTTT	CASGRGHNTEAFF
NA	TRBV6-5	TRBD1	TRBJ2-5	TGTGCCAGCAGTTACTGGGGGACAGGGCAAGAGACCCAGTACTTC	CASSYWGTGQETQYF
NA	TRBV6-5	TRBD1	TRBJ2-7	TGTGCCAGCTCTTACACCGGGACAGGGGTGAACGAGCAGTACTTC	CASSYTGTGVNEQYF
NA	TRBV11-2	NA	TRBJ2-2	TGTGCCAGCAGCTTAACTTACAGGGTATACACCGGGGAGCTGTTTTTT	CASSLTYRVYTGELFF